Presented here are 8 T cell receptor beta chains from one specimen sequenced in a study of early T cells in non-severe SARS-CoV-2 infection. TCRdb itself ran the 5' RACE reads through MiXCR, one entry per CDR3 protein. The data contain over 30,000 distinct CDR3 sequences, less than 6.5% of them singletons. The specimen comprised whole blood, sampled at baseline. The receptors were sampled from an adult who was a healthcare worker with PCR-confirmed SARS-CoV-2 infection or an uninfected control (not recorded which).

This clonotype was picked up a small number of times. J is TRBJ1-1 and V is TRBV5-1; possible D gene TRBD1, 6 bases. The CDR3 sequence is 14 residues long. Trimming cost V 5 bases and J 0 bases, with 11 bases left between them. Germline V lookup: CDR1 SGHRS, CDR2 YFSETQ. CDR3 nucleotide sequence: TGCGCCAGCAGATCCGGGACACTGAACACTGAAGCTTTCTTT. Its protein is CASRSGTLNTEAFF.

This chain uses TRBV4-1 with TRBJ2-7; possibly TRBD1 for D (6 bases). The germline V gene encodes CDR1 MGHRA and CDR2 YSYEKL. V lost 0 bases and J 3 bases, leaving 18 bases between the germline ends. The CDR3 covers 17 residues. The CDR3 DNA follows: TGCGCCAGCAGCCAAGAGTCCAGGGGAGATCTCGGCTACGAGCAGTACGTC. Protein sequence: CASSQESRGDLGYEQYV.

CDR3 in amino acids: CASSQVETGTEAFF. In DNA form, the CDR3 reads TGTGCCAGCAGCCAAGTAGAGACCGGCACTGAAGCTTTCTTT. The chain has TRBV3-1 and TRBJ1-1, with D unclear. CDR1 LGHDT and CDR2 YNNKEL come from the germline V gene (reference sequence). The length of the CDR3 is 14 residues. Trimming removed 1 base from V and 4 bases from J, with 10 bases in between.

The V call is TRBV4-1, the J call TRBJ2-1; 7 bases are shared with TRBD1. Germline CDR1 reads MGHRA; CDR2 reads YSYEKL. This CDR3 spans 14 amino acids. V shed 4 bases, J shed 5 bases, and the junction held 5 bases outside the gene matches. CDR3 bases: TGCGCCAGCAGCCCCGGGACAGATAACAATGAGCAGTTCTTC. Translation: CASSPGTDNNEQFF.

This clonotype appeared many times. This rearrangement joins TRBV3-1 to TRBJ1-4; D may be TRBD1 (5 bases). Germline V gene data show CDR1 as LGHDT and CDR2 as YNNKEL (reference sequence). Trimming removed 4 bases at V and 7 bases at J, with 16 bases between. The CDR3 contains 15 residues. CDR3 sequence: CASSPRDGRTEKLFF. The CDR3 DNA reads TGTGCCAGCAGCCCCCGGGACGGTCGGACTGAAAAACTGTTTTTT.

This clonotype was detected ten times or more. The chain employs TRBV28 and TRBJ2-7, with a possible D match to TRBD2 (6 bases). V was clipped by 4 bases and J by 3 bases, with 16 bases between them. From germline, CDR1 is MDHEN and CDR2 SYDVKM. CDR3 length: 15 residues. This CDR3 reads CASSSSSAQFYEQYF. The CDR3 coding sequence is TGTGCCAGCAGTTCCTCTAGCGCCCAATTCTACGAGCAGTACTTC.

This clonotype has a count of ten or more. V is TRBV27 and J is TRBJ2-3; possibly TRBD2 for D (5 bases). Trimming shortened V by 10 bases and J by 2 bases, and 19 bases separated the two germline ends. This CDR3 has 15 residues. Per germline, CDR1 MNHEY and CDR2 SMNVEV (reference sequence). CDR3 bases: TGTGCCACTAGATCGGGGTTAAGGGACACAGATACGCAGTATTTT. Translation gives CATRSGLRDTDTQYF.

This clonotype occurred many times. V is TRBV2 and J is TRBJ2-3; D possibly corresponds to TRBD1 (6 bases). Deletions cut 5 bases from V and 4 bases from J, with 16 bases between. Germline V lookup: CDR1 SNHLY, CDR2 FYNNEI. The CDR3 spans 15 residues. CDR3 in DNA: TGTGCCAGCAGTCAGACGGCGGCAGGGGCAGATACGCAGTATTTT. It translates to CASSQTAAGADTQYF.